The rows below give T cell receptor beta chains drawn from one sample of a study of cytomegalovirus exposure and HLA in healthy donors. The table came from immunoSEQ multiplex PCR; TCRdb's copy has only in-frame clones and leaves some out. The table has approximately 190,000 clones, approximately 78% seen once. The sample taken for sequencing was PBMCs. These receptor sequences come from a woman younger than 30 in good health and CMV-seronegative. Both conserved end residues are part of each CDR3. The order of the fields is D gene, clone size, V gene, J gene, CDR3 DNA, CDR3 protein. D genes are given only for firm matches. Where a row states a size, it is once, few, many or the class of an expanded clone; other rows omit it.

.	few	TRBV2	TRBJ2-7	TGTGCCAGCAGTGAACAGCGGAGTCCTCCCTACGAGCAGTACTTC	CASSEQRSPPYEQYF
TRBD2	.	TRBV2	TRBJ2-3	TGTGCCAGCAGTTACTATCTAGCGGGAGGTATTGATACGCAGTATTTT	CASSYYLAGGIDTQYF
TRBD2	.	TRBV12-5	TRBJ2-1	TGTGCTAGTGGTTTGGTACAGCCGGGACTAGCGGGAGGGCCGTTGAGCAATGAGCAGTTCTTC	CASGLVQPGLAGGPLSNEQFF
TRBD2	.	TRBV30	TRBJ2-3	TGTGCCTGGGACGGTAGCGGGAGCACAGATACGCAGTATTTT	CAWDGSGSTDTQYF
.	.	TRBV4-3	TRBJ1-1	TGCGCCAGCAGCCAAGATAGGATAGCGCGGGGCTCCTTT	CASSQDRIARGSF
TRBD1	.	TRBV18	TRBJ2-5	TGTGCCAGCTCACCTCCTTTCGACACAGGGGTATACCAAGAGACCCAGTACTTC	CASSPPFDTGVYQETQYF
.	.	TRBV5-8	TRBJ1-2	TGTGCCAGCAGCACACGGGCCCAGGGCGATGGCTACACCTTC	CASSTRAQGDGYTF
TRBD2	few	TRBV25-1	TRBJ2-1	TGTGCCAGCAGTGATTCGGGGGGGCGATCCTCCAATGAGCAGTTCTTC	CASSDSGGRSSNEQFF
TRBD2	.	TRBV19	TRBJ2-1	TGTGCCAGTACGCGCTTAGCGGGAGATTACAATGAGCAGTTCTTC	CASTRLAGDYNEQFF
TRBD1	.	TRBV25-1	TRBJ2-3	TGTGCCAGCAGCGAGGACAGGGTAGGAACAGATACGCAGTATTTT	CASSEDRVGTDTQYF
TRBD1	.	TRBV11-2	TRBJ2-3	TGTGCCAGCAGCCTTACTGGACAGGGGGCCGGAGATACGCAGTATTTT	CASSLTGQGAGDTQYF
.	.	TRBV14	TRBJ2-3	TGTGCCAGCAGCCAAGTTCCACTCAGCACAGATACGCAGTATTTT	CASSQVPLSTDTQYF
.	.	TRBV7-9	TRBJ1-3	TGTGCCAGCAGCGAAGGGAGCACTGGAAACACCATATATTTT	CASSEGSTGNTIYF
.	few	TRBV5-1	TRBJ1-4	TGCGCCAGCAGCTTCCCGGGGTTATCAACTAATGAAAAACTGTTTTTT	CASSFPGLSTNEKLFF
.	.	TRBV30	TRBJ1-3	TGTGCCTGGAGTGTACCGGGAGGTGCTGGAACCACCATATATTTT	CAWSVPGGAGTTIYF
TRBD1	.	TRBV5-1	TRBJ2-1	TGCGCCAGCAGCTCCGGACAGGGGTCGTACAATGAGCAGTTCTTC	CASSSGQGSYNEQFF
TRBD2	.	TRBV7-9	TRBJ2-4	TGTGCCAGCAGCTTTGTCACTAGCGGGACTCTAGCCAAAAACATTCAGTACTTC	CASSFVTSGTLAKNIQYF
.	few	TRBV6-5	TRBJ1-1	TGTGCCAGCAGTTACGAGGGCCACGGCACTGAAGCTTTCTTT	CASSYEGHGTEAFF
TRBD2	.	TRBV28	TRBJ2-1	TGTGCCAGCAGTGCGACTAGCAGGAATGGGCAGTTCTTC	CASSATSRNGQFF
.	.	TRBV9	TRBJ2-5	TGTGCCAGCAGCGTAGCCCCCTTTGAGACCCAGTACTTC	CASSVAPFETQYF
.	.	TRBV5-1	TRBJ2-1	TGCGCCAGCAGCTTGTATACAGGGTTTACCCCCGGTGAGCAGTTCTTC	CASSLYTGFTPGEQFF
.	.	TRBV2	TRBJ2-1	TGTGCCAGCAGACCGGGACTTTACAATGAGCAGTTCTTC	CASRPGLYNEQFF
TRBD2	.	TRBV18	TRBJ2-1	TGTGCCAGCTCACCGTTAAGGCTAGCGGAGTACAATGAGCAGTTCTTC	CASSPLRLAEYNEQFF
TRBD2	.	TRBV29-1	TRBJ2-7	TGCAGCGTTCGGGCGGGAGGGCCCTCCTACGAGCAGTACTTC	CSVRAGGPSYEQYF
.	once	TRBV19	TRBJ1-2	TGTGCCAGTAGTCGATGGGCGACGGAATTCTATGGCTACACCTTC	CASSRWATEFYGYTF
.	few	TRBV5-4	TRBJ1-4	TGTGCCAGCAGCCTTGAGGGCGGGACTAATGAAAAACTGTTTTTT	CASSLEGGTNEKLFF
.	medium-sized	TRBV25-1	TRBJ1-5	TGTGCCAGCACCAGGGAAGGGAATCAGCCCCAGCATTTT	CASTREGNQPQHF
.	.	TRBV4-3	TRBJ2-3	TGCGCCAGCAGCCAAGAAGGCGGATGGGCAGATACGCAGTATTTT	CASSQEGGWADTQYF
.	.	TRBV30	TRBJ2-5	TGTGCCTGGAATCTGGCGGGAACTTTAGAAGAGACCCAGTACTTC	CAWNLAGTLEETQYF
TRBD2	few	TRBV7-8	TRBJ2-3	TGTGCCAGCAGCTCCACCGGGACTAGCAGCACAGATACGCAGTATTTT	CASSSTGTSSTDTQYF